The clone carrying this T cell receptor beta chain occurred a few times. What it binds is unknown. This sample is part of a study of PD-1 blockade in classical Hodgkin lymphoma. In germline, CDR1 is MNHEY, CDR2 SVGAGI. The CDR3 is 16 residues long. With 2 bases removed from V and 0 bases from J, the gap between germline ends came to 11 bases. TCRdb keeps only in-frame clones here, not all; method: immunoSEQ multiplex PCR. The sample shows over 45,000 clones, just under 75% of them seen only once. Each patient experienced a relapse that followed autologous stem cell transplantation, and brentuximab vedotin exposure varied. Patients had relapsed/refractory classical Hodgkin lymphoma with complete response, partial response or progressive disease as best response. Overall study results and limits: Reported findings placed baseline TCR diversity lower in newly diagnosed patients (compared with healthy donors). Diversity similar to that of newly diagnosed patients was seen at baseline in complete responders.

The material sequenced was peripheral blood mononuclear cells (PBMCs), taken before the second cycle of nivolumab. This clonotype was obtained from a human donor with classical Hodgkin lymphoma. The chain joins TRBV6-5 to TRBJ2-4; D call uncertain. The CDR3 reads CASSYGVLLAKNIQYF. The CDR3 bases are TGTGCCAGCAGTTACGGGGTCCTCCTAGCCAAAAACATTCAGTACTTC.